Here is one T cell receptor (beta chain) with its context. The antigen remains undetermined. The data stem from a study of shared clonotypes between healthy human individuals. Across the whole study: Plates per donor: three CD4 naive, three CD4 memory, two CD8 naive, one CD8 memory.

Sorted-subset replicate PCR reactions were performed with about 200 ng DNA, corresponding to roughly 27,000 T cell genomes. Data came from immunoSEQ multiplex PCR; TCRdb stores just in-frame clones and leaves some out. The sample includes over 800,000 clones, 80% to 95% seen only once; the top ten take 24%. Naive CD8 isolation took CD45RO-negative cells positively selected for CCR7 and excluded terminally differentiated effector memory CD45RA+ cells. General study results and limits: A handful of donors had 5% to 6% of their naive CD4 clonotypes in common. Clonotype sharing across donors was expected to vary with sequencing depth.

The sequenced material came from naive CD8+ T cells sorted from blood. The TCR sequence derives from a man younger than 45 in good health.

CDR3 sequence: CASSQDVAGSGNEQFF. CDR3 DNA sequence: TGCGCCAGCAGCCAAGACGTGGCGGGAAGCGGGAATGAGCAGTTCTTC. This chain connects TRBV4-3 to TRBJ2-1; weak D call: TRBD2 (6 bases). CDR1 is LGHNA and CDR2 is YSLEER in the germline V gene. The CDR3 extends over 16 amino acids. With 0 bases removed from V and 7 bases from J, the gap between germline ends came to 16 bases.